The 32 T cell receptor beta chains given below trace back to one sample, sequenced in a study of shared clonotypes between healthy human individuals. TCRdb's table, derived via immunoSEQ multiplex PCR, lists solely in-frame clones and lacks some. The table lists 850,000 to 1,200,000 clones, 75% of them singletons. The sequencing input was memory CD4+ T cells sorted from blood. Subset described: CD45RA-negative fraction. The receptors shown here come from a man between 18 and 29 years old in good health.

The chain combines TRBV19 with TRBJ2-2, with D uncertain. Germline values: CDR1 LNHDA, CDR2 SQIVND (reference sequence). The CDR3 length is 13 residues. V shed 6 bases and J shed 4 bases, with 9 bases lying between them. As DNA, the CDR3 is TGTGCCAGTAGGACGGACGGCACCGGGGAGCTGTTTTTT. It codes for CASRTDGTGELFF. The full variable domain, its missing parts supplied by reference TRBV19 and TRBJ2-2, is DGGITQSPKYLFRKEGQNVTLSCEQNLNHDAMYWYRQDPGQGLRLIYYSQIVNDFQKGDIAEGYSVSREKKESFPLTVTSAQKNPTAFYLCASRTDGTGELFFGEGSRLTVL.

A single count supports this clone. Other DNA sequences in this specimen translate into the identical CDR3. This chain connects TRBV5-1 to TRBJ1-5, with D hard to call. The CDR3 sequence is 15 residues long. The V and J ends lost 0 bases and 1 base respectively, with 8 bases between them. Germline-derived CDR1 and CDR2 are SGHRS and YFSETQ. The CDR3 is CASSLAGRSNQPQHF. The CDR3 bases are TGCGCCAGCAGCTTGGCAGGACGGAGCAATCAGCCCCAGCATTTT. Using reference TRBV5-1 and TRBJ1-5 for the parts outside the CDR3, the full variable domain is KAGVTQTPRYLIKTRGQQVTLSCSPISGHRSVSWYQQTPGQGLQFLFEYFSETQRNKGNFPGRFSGRQFSNSRSEMNVSTLELGDSALYLCASSLAGRSNQPQHFGDGTRLSIL.

The J gene is TRBJ1-2, the V gene TRBV6-5, with D possibly being TRBD1 (5 bases). V gave up 7 bases and J gave up 2 bases, with 11 bases separating them. Germline CDR1 is MNHEY and CDR2 is SVGAGI. The CDR3 loop spans 13 amino acids. In DNA, the CDR3 is TGTGCCAGCACCAGGGATGGAAACTATGGCTACACCTTC. Amino acid sequence: CASTRDGNYGYTF.

This clone has just a few counts. The V call is TRBV19, the J call TRBJ1-1; D may be TRBD1 (5 bases). Germline loops: CDR1 LNHDA, CDR2 SQIVND (reference sequence). This CDR3 is built from 13 residues. V was clipped by 11 bases and J by 2 bases, with 15 bases between them. The CDR3, as DNA: TGTGCCGCCCGGGCGGGACCAAACACTGAAGCTTTCTTT. This sequence encodes CAARAGPNTEAFF. The variable domain in full, completed from reference TRBV19 and TRBJ1-1, reads DGGITQSPKYLFRKEGQNVTLSCEQNLNHDAMYWYRQDPGQGLRLIYYSQIVNDFQKGDIAEGYSVSREKKESFPLTVTSAQKNPTAFYLCAARAGPNTEAFFGQGTRLTVV.

The V call is TRBV2, the J call TRBJ2-1, with 11 positions matching TRBD2. The CDR3 is 17 residues long. J gave up 7 bases and V 6 bases, and 14 bases lay outside the gene matches. CDR1 and CDR2 from the germline V gene are SNHLY and FYNNEI. CDR3: CASRVHTGTSGRNEQFF. The CDR3 DNA sequence: TGTGCCAGCAGGGTTCATACCGGGACTAGCGGCCGAAATGAGCAGTTCTTC.

The chain carries TRBV5-4 and TRBJ1-2; D perhaps matches TRBD1 (6 bases). The germline CDR1 and CDR2 sequences are SGHNT and YYREEE (reference sequence). The CDR3 has 16 amino acids. Trimming stripped 0 bases from V and 4 bases from J, with 16 bases between. CDR3 loop: CASSLGGTPEPYGYTF. The CDR3 DNA follows: TGTGCCAGCAGCTTGGGAGGGACACCAGAACCCTATGGCTACACCTTC.

The chain uses TRBV7-6 and TRBJ2-1; 8 bases are shared with TRBD1. V dropped 5 bases and J dropped 13; count of bases not matched to a gene: 4. Germline assignment: CDR1 SGHVS and CDR2 FNYEAQ. The CDR3 consists of 11 residues. CDR3 sequence (DNA): TGTGCCAGCAGCAGCGGACAGGGACAGTTCTTC. Its translation: CASSSGQGQFF.

The count of this clone is one. This chain uses TRBV28 with TRBJ2-5; the match to TRBD2 covers 8 bases. Germline CDR1 and CDR2: MDHEN and SYDVKM. The CDR3 runs to 14 residues. V was clipped by 6 bases and J by 5 bases; unmatched bases: 8. The CDR3 DNA sequence: TGTGCCAGCAGCTCCGGGGGGGCCCCGGAGACCCAGTACTTC. Its translation is CASSSGGAPETQYF.

This clone has a count of ten or more. The rearrangement joins TRBV7-9 to TRBJ1-6; D call uncertain. V lost 2 bases and J 7 bases, leaving 3 bases between the germline ends. CDR1 and CDR2 (germline): SEHNR, FQNEAQ (reference sequence). The CDR3 is 12 residues long. For the CDR3, the DNA is TGTGCCAGCAGCTTACCAAATTCACCCCTCCACTTT. Translation gives CASSLPNSPLHF.

This clone was found once. The rearrangement uses TRBV30 and TRBJ1-1; 8 bases map to TRBD1. J was trimmed by 6 bases and V by 0 bases; bases with no gene match: 3. This CDR3 region has 13 residues. The germline V gene has CDR1 GTSNPN and CDR2 SVGIG (reference sequence). The CDR3 is CAWSVQGVSEAFF. Written as DNA, the CDR3 is TGTGCCTGGAGTGTACAGGGGGTGTCTGAAGCTTTCTTT. Full variable domain (remainder filled in from reference TRBV30 and TRBJ1-1): SQTIHQWPATLVQPVGSPLSLECTVEGTSNPNLYWYRQAAGRGLQLLFYSVGIGQISSEVPQNLSASRPQDRQFILSSKKLLLSDSGFYLCAWSVQGVSEAFFGQGTRLTVV.

V is TRBV5-8 and J is TRBJ2-1; perhaps D is TRBD1 or TRBD2 (6 bases each). CDR3 size: 17 residues. CDR1 is SGHTS, CDR2 YDEGEE, per germline. The V end lost 4 bases, the J end lost 5 bases, and 22 bases lay between the germline ends. DNA for the CDR3: TGTGCCAGCAGCGAGGGGGGTTGGAACGCTTCTAACAATGAGCAGTTCTTC. Translation gives CASSEGGWNASNNEQFF. The full variable domain, in which reference TRBV5-8 and TRBJ2-1 provide the parts outside the CDR3, is EAGVTQSPTHLIKTRGQQATLRCSPISGHTSVYWYQQALGLGLQFLLWYDEGEERNRGNFPPRFSGRQFPNYSSELNVNALELEDSALYLCASSEGGWNASNNEQFFGPGTRLTVL.

This chain links TRBV5-8 with TRBJ1-1; tentative D call: TRBD1 (6 bases). The germline CDR1 and CDR2 sequences are SGHTS and YDEGEE. There are 15 residues in the CDR3. The V end lost 4 bases, the J end lost 5 bases, and 18 bases lay between the germline ends. CDR3 nucleotides: TGTGCCAGCAGCCCGAGACAGGTTCGTTGGACTGAAGCTTTCTTT. Its translation is CASSPRQVRWTEAFF.

The chain is built from TRBV30 and TRBJ2-7; D unresolved. The CDR3 sequence is 12 residues long. V lost 3 bases and J lost 3, with 9 bases in between. The germline gives CDR1 GTSNPN, CDR2 SVGIG (reference sequence). CDR3 sequence (DNA): TGTGCCTGGAGCACCTCATACTACGAGCAGTACTTC. This gives the protein CAWSTSYYEQYF.

This chain links TRBV7-2 with TRBJ1-2, with a possible D match to TRBD1 (5 bases). The CDR3 covers 13 residues. The germline V gene encodes CDR1 SGHTA and CDR2 FQGNSA. V was pared by 2 bases and J by 8 bases, with 12 bases between. CDR3 DNA: TGTGCCAGCAGCTTAAACGGGGGTATCGGCTACACCTTC. Encoded protein: CASSLNGGIGYTF.

A remark on this clone: A much larger clone differs by one base, so this may be a read error. The rearrangement joins TRBV7-6 to TRBJ1-2; D is unresolved. The CDR3 is 13 residues long. Germline loops: CDR1 SGHVS, CDR2 FNYEAQ. The CDR3 region is CASSPQLNYGYAF. CDR3 DNA: TGTGCCAGCAGCCCCCAGTTAAACTATGGCTACGCCTTC.

CDR3 loop: CASTTTGGGETQYF. CDR3 nucleotide sequence: TGTGCCAGCACCACCACTGGGGGGGGAGAGACCCAGTACTTC. The genes are TRBV30 and TRBJ2-5, with TRBD2 matching over 7 bases. CDR3 length: 14 residues. V shed 8 bases, J shed 4 bases, and the junction held 13 bases outside the gene matches. Germline V lookup: CDR1 GTSNPN, CDR2 SVGIG (reference sequence).

The gene calls are TRBV7-8 and TRBJ2-2; 10 bases are a match to TRBD2. Germline CDR1 SGHVS, CDR2 FQNEAQ. With 1 base clipped from V and 5 bases from J, the junction kept 13 bases outside the gene matches. The CDR3 consists of 19 residues. CDR3 DNA: TGTGCCAGCAGCTTAGTCGGGAGCGGGGGGGCGCCGCGAACCGGGGAGCTGTTTTTT. As protein: CASSLVGSGGAPRTGELFF.

The chain recombines TRBV7-2 with TRBJ2-3; D possibly corresponds to TRBD1 (5 bases). Trimming took off 2 bases at V and 2 bases at J, with 14 bases between the two ends. Germline-derived CDR1 and CDR2 are SGHTA and FQGNSA. The CDR3 loop spans 16 amino acids. Written as DNA, the CDR3 is TGTGCCAGCAGCTTATTAAGGTCAGGGAACACAGATACGCAGTATTTT. Translation: CASSLLRSGNTDTQYF.

This clone was observed a few times. The chain carries TRBV19 and TRBJ1-6; perhaps TRBD1 as D (5 bases). The CDR3 consists of 15 residues. V lost 4 bases and J lost 8, with 15 bases in between. Germline V lookup: CDR1 LNHDA, CDR2 SQIVND (reference sequence). CDR3 in amino acids: CASSSSQGTDSPLHF. DNA of the CDR3: TGTGCCAGTAGTAGTTCCCAGGGTACTGATTCACCCCTCCACTTT.

J is TRBJ2-3 and V is TRBV18, with 8 bases fitting TRBD2. The CDR3 contains 15 residues. Germline V gene data show CDR1 as KGHSH and CDR2 as LQKENI. Trimming cost V 4 bases and J 0 bases; bases outside gene matches: 3. The CDR3 sequence is CASSLPSGSTDTQYF. Here the CDR3 DNA reads TGTGCCAGCTCACTACCTAGCGGGAGCACAGATACGCAGTATTTT.

This clone appeared a single time. This chain links TRBV6-5 with TRBJ2-1; 8 bases map to TRBD2. Germline CDR1 and CDR2: MNHEY and SVGAGI. The J segment lost 7 bases and the V segment lost 4 bases, leaving 6 bases of the junction unmatched. The CDR3 extends over 14 amino acids. CDR3 in DNA: TGTGCCAGCAGTTCAGCGGGAGTCGGAAATGAGCAGTTCTTC. Residues: CASSSAGVGNEQFF.

V usage is TRBV5-1 and J usage is TRBJ2-5; a possible D gene is TRBD1 (5 bases). Trimming pared 4 bases from V and 2 bases from J, leaving 12 bases between. CDR1 and CDR2 from the germline V gene are SGHRS and YFSETQ. CDR3 length equals 14 residues. The CDR3 DNA is TGCGCCAGCAGCATAGGACACGGGCAAGAGACCCAGTACTTC. This gives the protein CASSIGHGQETQYF.

The table lists this clone with a few counts. The chain recombines TRBV5-1 with TRBJ2-7, with no clear D. Trimming removed 4 bases from V and 6 bases from J, with 20 bases in between. This CDR3 has 15 amino acids. Per the germline V gene, CDR1 is SGHRS and CDR2 is YFSETQ. The CDR3 here is CASSRDATASSEQYF. Here the CDR3 DNA reads TGCGCCAGCAGCCGAGATGCTACCGCTTCTAGCGAGCAGTACTTC.

CDR3 residues: CASSQDIGEGGGYGYTF. In DNA form, the CDR3 reads TGTGCCAGCAGCCAAGATATTGGTGAGGGGGGCGGCTATGGCTACACCTTC. The gene calls are TRBV4-2 and TRBJ1-2, with a weak D call TRBD1 (6 bases). Germline lookup yields CDR1 LGHNA and CDR2 YNFKEQ. The CDR3 runs 17 residues. Trimming removed 0 bases from V and 4 bases from J, with 18 bases in between.

The chain links TRBV5-5 to TRBJ1-1; TRBD1 might be the D (5 bases). The CDR3 covers 15 residues. Trimming cost V 4 bases and J 1 base, with 14 bases left between them. CDR1 is SGHKS and CDR2 is YYEKEE in the germline V gene (reference sequence). CDR3 region: CASSATGASNTEAFF. CDR3 in DNA: TGTGCCAGCAGCGCCACCGGGGCCTCGAACACTGAAGCTTTCTTT.

The CDR3 reads CASSTGLSPNYGYTF. CDR3 nucleotide sequence: TGTGCCAGCAGCACGGGACTGTCACCTAACTATGGCTACACCTTC. The chain uses TRBV5-5 and TRBJ1-2, with D maybe TRBD1 (5 bases). V was clipped by 4 bases and J by 0 bases, with 13 bases between them. CDR3 length: 15 residues. CDR1 and CDR2 from the germline V gene are SGHKS and YYEKEE (reference sequence). The variable domain in full, completed from reference TRBV5-5 and TRBJ1-2, reads DAGVTQSPTHLIKTRGQQVTLRCSPISGHKSVSWYQQVLGQGPQFIFQYYEKEERGRGNFPDRFSARQFPNYSSELNVNALLLGDSALYLCASSTGLSPNYGYTFGSGTRLTVV.

The chain combines TRBV19 with TRBJ1-2, with D possibly being TRBD1 (5 bases). This CDR3 is 13 amino acids long. Trimming shortened V by 7 bases and J by 4 bases, and 13 bases separated the two germline ends. Germline V lookup: CDR1 LNHDA, CDR2 SQIVND (reference sequence). As DNA, the CDR3 is TGTGCCAGTAATCACCGGGACCCCTATGGCTACACCTTC. It translates to CASNHRDPYGYTF.

This chain links TRBV5-4 with TRBJ2-3; 8 positions match TRBD1. The CDR3 runs 15 residues. The V gene end was trimmed by 4 bases and the J gene end by 8 bases; junction bases not matched to a gene: 12. Germline V gives CDR1 SGHNT, CDR2 YYREEE (reference sequence). This CDR3 reads CASSEDREKLVTQYF. CDR3 DNA sequence: TGTGCCAGCAGCGAGGACAGGGAGAAACTCGTTACGCAGTATTTT.

As regards this clone: The identical CDR3 is also encoded by other nucleotide sequences in the sample. The CDR3, as DNA: TGTGCCAGCAGCCCCTCCAATCAGCCCCAGCATTTT. Translated, it gives CASSPSNQPQHF. This sequence joins TRBV28 and TRBJ1-5; D remains unclear. The CDR3 extends over 12 amino acids. From germline, CDR1 is MDHEN and CDR2 SYDVKM. Deletions cut 6 bases from V and 3 bases from J, with 6 bases between. Drawing the rest from reference TRBV28 and TRBJ1-5, the complete variable domain is DVKVTQSSRYLVKRTGEKVFLECVQDMDHENMFWYRQDPGLGLRLIYFSYDVKMKEKGDIPEGYSVSREKKERFSLILESASTNQTSMYLCASSPSNQPQHFGDGTRLSIL.

This chain connects TRBV5-6 to TRBJ2-4; tentatively, D is TRBD1 (5 bases). There are 17 residues in the CDR3. The ends were cut back, 0 bases at V and 0 bases at J, with 13 bases in the middle. CDR1 SGHDT and CDR2 YYEEEE come from the germline V gene. The CDR3 spells CASSLELQGKAKNIQYF. CDR3 in DNA: TGTGCCAGCAGCTTGGAGTTGCAGGGTAAAGCCAAAAACATTCAGTACTTC.

This chain links TRBV7-3 with TRBJ2-1, with 10 bases identical to TRBD1. CDR3 length: 14 amino acids. Germline V CDR1 and CDR2: SGHTA, FQGTGA. The V gene end was trimmed by 5 bases and the J gene end by 6 bases; junction bases not matched to a gene: 4. The CDR3 is CASSLGTGVNEQFF. DNA for the CDR3: TGTGCCAGCAGCCTCGGGACAGGGGTCAATGAGCAGTTCTTC.

The chain recombines TRBV19 with TRBJ2-2; no definite D call. CDR3 size: 11 residues. Trimming took off 7 bases at V and 6 bases at J, with 6 bases between the two ends. The V gene's germline CDR1 is LNHDA and CDR2 SQIVND (reference sequence). This CDR3 reads CASTAAGELFF. In DNA, the CDR3 is TGTGCCAGTACCGCCGCCGGGGAGCTGTTTTTT.